The rows below give T cell receptor beta chains drawn from one sample of a study of OX40 agonist ivuxolimab in advanced cancers. Sequencing was performed with immunoSEQ multiplex PCR; in TCRdb, only in-frame clones are kept and a portion is missing. The sample has fewer than 100,000 clones, 85% to 90% seen once. This specimen was CD4+ or CD8+ T cells sorted from blood, taken in a trial of the OX40 agonist ivuxolimab. These receptors came from an adult with an advanced solid tumor such as melanoma, head and neck, liver or kidney cancer. CDR3s include the opening cysteine and the closing phenylalanine or tryptophan. Fields, in order: clone size, V gene, J gene, D gene, CDR3 protein, CDR3 DNA. A D gene is named only where the DNA matches it firmly. Where a row states a size, it is once, few, many or the class of an expanded clone; other rows omit it.

clone size: -
V gene: TRBV5-1
J gene: TRBJ1-2
D gene: TRBD1
CDR3 protein: CASSLTISGTGRGYTF
CDR3 DNA: TGCGCCAGCAGCTTGACAATATCCGGGACAGGGAGAGGCTACACCTTC

clone size: -
V gene: TRBV7-6
J gene: TRBJ2-7
D gene: TRBD2
CDR3 protein: CASSPRTSLSGEQYF
CDR3 DNA: TGTGCCAGCAGCCCAAGGACTAGTCTTTCGGGCGAGCAGTACTTC

clone size: -
V gene: TRBV10-3
J gene: TRBJ1-3
D gene: TRBD1
CDR3 protein: CASMGQGAGNTIYF
CDR3 DNA: TGTGCCAGTATGGGACAGGGGGCTGGAAACACCATATATTTT

clone size: -
V gene: TRBV30
J gene: TRBJ2-3
D gene: -
CDR3 protein: CAWSVGYSTDTQYF
CDR3 DNA: TGTGCCTGGAGTGTCGGGTATAGCACAGATACGCAGTATTTT

clone size: -
V gene: TRBV25-1
J gene: TRBJ2-3
D gene: TRBD1
CDR3 protein: CASSESTRGDTQYF
CDR3 DNA: TGTGCCAGCAGTGAGTCGACCAGGGGGGATACGCAGTATTTT

clone size: -
V gene: TRBV6-1
J gene: TRBJ1-3
D gene: TRBD1
CDR3 protein: CASSAPGQQWGNTIYF
CDR3 DNA: TGTGCCAGCAGTGCACCGGGACAGCAGTGGGGAAACACCATATATTTT

clone size: -
V gene: TRBV6-6
J gene: TRBJ2-7
D gene: -
CDR3 protein: CASSLTVTYEQYF
CDR3 DNA: TGTGCCAGCAGTTTGACCGTAACCTACGAGCAGTACTTC

clone size: once
V gene: TRBV6-1
J gene: TRBJ2-7
D gene: TRBD1
CDR3 protein: CASSETGPYEQYF
CDR3 DNA: TGTGCCAGCTCCGAGACAGGGCCCTACGAGCAGTACTTC

clone size: -
V gene: TRBV7-8
J gene: TRBJ2-2
D gene: -
CDR3 protein: CASRRSGGELFF
CDR3 DNA: TGTGCCAGCAGGCGGTCGGGCGGGGAGCTGTTTTTT

clone size: -
V gene: TRBV7-2
J gene: TRBJ1-2
D gene: TRBD1
CDR3 protein: CASSFPPGTAPLRTF
CDR3 DNA: TGTGCCAGCAGCTTCCCCCCGGGGACAGCCCCCCTGCGCACCTTC

clone size: -
V gene: TRBV5-4
J gene: TRBJ2-3
D gene: -
CDR3 protein: CASSSFTDTQYF
CDR3 DNA: TGTGCCAGCAGCTCATTCACAGATACGCAGTATTTT

clone size: -
V gene: TRBV6-5
J gene: TRBJ1-1
D gene: -
CDR3 protein: CASSPYEGANTEAFF
CDR3 DNA: TGTGCCAGCTCCCCCTACGAGGGCGCGAACACTGAAGCTTTCTTT

clone size: once
V gene: TRBV4-1
J gene: TRBJ2-7
D gene: -
CDR3 protein: CASSHDTSYEQYF
CDR3 DNA: TGCGCCAGCAGCCATGACACCTCCTACGAGCAGTACTTC

clone size: -
V gene: TRBV6-6
J gene: TRBJ1-2
D gene: -
CDR3 protein: CASSYSQGLYGYTF
CDR3 DNA: TGTGCCAGCAGTTACTCGCAGGGGCTCTATGGCTACACCTTC

clone size: -
V gene: TRBV7-2
J gene: TRBJ1-6
D gene: -
CDR3 protein: CASSLSGYSPLHF
CDR3 DNA: TGTGCCAGCAGCTTATCAGGTTATTCACCCCTCCACTTT

clone size: -
V gene: TRBV5-4
J gene: TRBJ1-1
D gene: -
CDR3 protein: CASPRRLEAFF
CDR3 DNA: TGTGCCAGCCCGAGGCGGTTAGAAGCTTTCTTT

clone size: -
V gene: TRBV5-1
J gene: TRBJ2-5
D gene: TRBD1
CDR3 protein: CASSSTGGALETQYF
CDR3 DNA: TGCGCCAGCAGCAGTACAGGGGGCGCGTTAGAGACCCAGTACTTC

clone size: -
V gene: TRBV4-2
J gene: TRBJ1-1
D gene: TRBD1
CDR3 protein: CASSQEEGQGAPEAFF
CDR3 DNA: TGTGCCAGCAGCCAAGAGGAAGGACAGGGGGCCCCCGAAGCTTTCTTT

clone size: -
V gene: TRBV21-1
J gene: TRBJ2-1
D gene: -
CDR3 protein: CASSKEWVEQFF
CDR3 DNA: TGTGCCAGCAGCAAAGAGTGGGTTGAGCAGTTCTTC